The 24 T cell receptor beta chains reported below all come from one sample, sequenced in a study of blood T cells in healthy people across ages. A sample-barcoded 5' primer and a J-beta primer mix were used in a second PCR of roughly 7 to 11 cycles. TCRdb re-analysed the 5' RACE reads in MiXCR, keeping a single row per CDR3 protein. Here the sample spans 1.5 million to 2 million distinct CDR3 sequences, about 39% being singletons. The sequenced sample was blood. The receptor set was obtained from a human donor in good health.

Regarding this clonotype: A read error may produce the germline difference seen at one junction end. The chain employs TRBV7-9 and TRBJ2-4, with D possibly being TRBD1 (5 bases). CDR1 SEHNR and CDR2 FQNEAQ come from the germline V gene (reference sequence). This CDR3 spans 13 amino acids. CDR3 bases: TGTGCCGGCAGCTTTACCACACTCGACAGAGGGTACTTC. Its protein is CAGSFTTLDRGYF.

The chain has TRBV20-1 and TRBJ2-1, with a possible D match to TRBD2 (7 bases). Germline CDR1 reads DFQATT; CDR2 reads SNEGSKA (reference sequence). The CDR3 consists of 14 residues. The ends were cut back, 3 bases at V and 6 bases at J, with 15 bases in the middle. CDR3 DNA: TGCAGTGCTAGTCTGCCGGGGGGCCTCAATGAGCAGTTCTTC. Protein product: CSASLPGGLNEQFF.

Comment on this clonotype: No conserved phenylalanine or tryptophan is present at the end of the CDR3, so a read error is the likely explanation. The chain joins TRBV6-6 to TRBJ2-3; 13 positions agree with TRBD2. J gave up 5 bases and V 2 bases, and 7 bases lay outside the gene matches. This CDR3 has 17 residues. Germline-derived CDR1 and CDR2 are MNHNY and SVGAGI (reference sequence). The CDR3 bases are TGTGCCAGCAGTTACCTGGAGGGACTAGCGGGGAGAGATACGCAGTATTTG. Its translation is CASSYLEGLAGRDTQYL.

This clonotype has a count of ten or more. J is TRBJ2-3 and V is TRBV7-2, with 11 bases fitting TRBD2. In germline, CDR1 is SGHTA, CDR2 FQGNSA. V shed 3 bases, J shed 3 bases, and the junction held 2 bases outside the gene matches. This CDR3 is built from 15 residues. This chain's CDR3 is CASSLTSGATDTQYF. The DNA for the CDR3 is TGTGCCAGCAGCTTGACTAGCGGGGCAACAGATACGCAGTATTTT.

The rearrangement uses TRBV15 and TRBJ2-7; D unclear. The DNA end is more similar to TRBJ2-5, so the J call may be wrong. This CDR3 contains 15 residues. Germline CDR1 and CDR2: LNHNV and YYDKDF (reference sequence). Written as DNA, the CDR3 is TGTGCCACCAGCCCCACCAGTTTTAGGGAAGAGACCCAGTACTTC. This sequence encodes CATSPTSFREETQYF.

In its sample, this clonotype was seen a few times. The genes are TRBV10-3 and TRBJ2-3; no firm D call. V lost 7 bases, J lost 1 base, and 3 bases lay in between. The CDR3 covers 11 residues. Germline CDR1 reads ENHRY; CDR2 reads SYGVKD. CDR3 loop: CAIKRTDTQYF. DNA for the CDR3: TGTGCCATCAAACGCACAGATACGCAGTATTTT.

This clonotype was seen only once. The chain couples TRBV5-1 to TRBJ2-7; 8 nucleotides agree with TRBD1. CDR3 length: 16 amino acids. Unmatched junction bases numbered 10, after V lost 4 bases and J lost 1 base. Germline V CDR1 and CDR2: SGHRS, YFSETQ. The CDR3 reads CASSQFGQGPSYEQYF. In nucleotides, the CDR3 is TGCGCCAGCAGCCAATTTGGACAGGGACCTTCCTACGAGCAGTACTTC. Full variable domain (missing parts from reference TRBV5-1 and TRBJ2-7): KAGVTQTPRYLIKTRGQQVTLSCSPISGHRSVSWYQQTPGQGLQFLFEYFSETQRNKGNFPGRFSGRQFSNSRSEMNVSTLELGDSALYLCASSQFGQGPSYEQYFGPGTRLTVT.

This clonotype was observed a handful of times. The genes are TRBV21-1 and TRBJ1-6; the table's TRBD1 call for D was not verified on the DNA. TRBV21-1 is a pseudogene segment. This CDR3 is built from 18 residues. In DNA, the CDR3 is TGTGCCAGCAGCAAAGAGGGAGCACCTAAGCCCGGCACTTCACCCCTCCACTTT. Protein: CASSKEGAPKPGTSPLHF.

Comment on this clonotype: Just one base apart from a much larger clone, this may be a read error. The V call is TRBV20-1, the J call TRBJ1-5; unclear D gene. Germline CDR1 DFQATT, CDR2 SNEGSKA (reference sequence). The CDR3 has 12 residues. CDR3 sequence: CSVRRKSQPQHF. The CDR3 nucleotides are TGCAGTGTTAGAAGGAAGAGTCAGCCCCAGCATTTT.

The chain combines TRBV7-3 with TRBJ1-1, with D uncertain. The CDR3 is made up of 15 amino acids. Trimming removed 1 base from V and 11 bases from J, with 20 bases in between. CDR1 is SGHTA, CDR2 FQGTGA, per germline. CDR3 amino acids: CASSLMKGRPFEAFF. The CDR3 nucleotides are TGTGCCAGCAGCTTAATGAAGGGAAGACCCTTTGAGGCTTTCTTT.

The chain recombines TRBV6-5 with TRBJ2-4; tentatively, D is TRBD2 (5 bases). This CDR3 has 14 residues. Germline V gene lookup returns CDR1 MNHEY and CDR2 SVGAGI. Deletions cut 2 bases from V and 8 bases from J, with 13 bases between. The CDR3 here is CASSYGWESDIQYF. The CDR3, as DNA: TGTGCCAGCAGTTACGGGTGGGAGTCGGACATTCAGTACTTC.

The J gene is TRBJ2-4, the V gene TRBV29-1; D not resolved. The CDR3 totals 12 residues. V dropped 2 bases and J dropped 13 bases, with 15 bases sitting between them. Germline CDR1 is SQVTM and CDR2 is ANQGSEA. Written as DNA, the CDR3 is TGCAGCGTTGAATTCACCCAGGAAGAGCAGTACTTC. Its protein product is CSVEFTQEEQYF.

The rearrangement links TRBV3-1 to TRBJ2-7; D may be TRBD2 (6 bases). The V gene lost 0 bases and the J gene lost 2 bases, with 14 bases spanning the gap. Germline values: CDR1 LGHDT, CDR2 YNNKEL (reference sequence). This CDR3 is built from 16 residues. The CDR3 DNA is TGTGCCAGCAGCCAAGATTTGGGGAGGATCCCCTACGAGCAGTACTTC. Translation gives CASSQDLGRIPYEQYF.

The CDR3 loop reads CASSKKHSTERWAGANVLTF. The CDR3 DNA reads as TGTGCCAGCAGCAAAAAGCATTCGACAGAACGCTGGGCTGGGGCCAACGTCCTGACTTTC. V usage is TRBV21-1 and J usage is TRBJ2-6; TRBD1 is the table's D call and was not checked against the DNA. TRBV21-1 is marked as a pseudogene. CDR3 length equals 20 residues.

As for this clonotype: Relative to the germline gene, one junction end is altered; a read error may explain this. The V gene is TRBV13, the J gene TRBJ2-7; weak D call: TRBD1 (6 bases). The germline gives CDR1 PRHDT, CDR2 FYEKMQ (reference sequence). The CDR3 spans 12 residues. DNA of the CDR3: TGTGCCAGCAGCACAGGGCCCTACGAGCAGTGCTTC. This codes for CASSTGPYEQCF.

This clonotype has at least ten counts. This chain joins TRBV5-1 and TRBJ1-5, with D unresolved. CDR3 length: 14 amino acids. Trimming took 0 bases from V and 1 from J, leaving 5 bases between them. Germline CDR1 SGHRS, CDR2 YFSETQ. The CDR3 loop is CASSLEGSNQPQHF. CDR3 nucleotides: TGCGCCAGCAGCTTGGAAGGCAGCAATCAGCCCCAGCATTTT.

V gene TRBV5-6 combines with J gene TRBJ2-4, with TRBD2 matching over 7 bases. Judging by the DNA end, TRBJ2-7 fits better; the J call may be wrong. From germline, CDR1 is SGHDT and CDR2 YYEEEE. This CDR3 is built from 14 residues. DNA of the CDR3: TGTGCCAGCAGCTTGGCCGGACTAGTTGACGAGCAGTACTTC. The encoded protein is CASSLAGLVDEQYF.

The chain links TRBV5-6 to TRBJ2-7; perhaps TRBD2 as D (5 bases). CDR1 and CDR2 from the germline V gene are SGHDT and YYEEEE. CDR3 size: 17 residues. V lost 0 bases, J lost 0 bases, and 16 bases lay in between. Here the CDR3 reads CASSLAGYERSSYEQYF. The CDR3 DNA sequence: TGTGCCAGCAGCTTGGCCGGGTACGAGCGGTCCTCCTACGAGCAGTACTTC.

About this clonotype itself: Just one base apart from a much larger clone, this may be a read error. No DNA is shown, since the ends of the CDR3 on it are uncertain; the CDR3 is the one TCRdb lists. V gene TRBV10-3 combines with J gene TRBJ1-2. Per germline, CDR1 ENHRY and CDR2 SYGVKD. Counting both end residues, the CDR3 totals 12 amino acids. The CDR3 here is CATWTVSYGCTF.

The CDR3 protein is CSAKPSEGYNEQFF. CDR3 DNA sequence: TGCAGTGCTAAGCCTAGCGAGGGTTACAATGAGCAGTTCTTC. The chain combines TRBV20-1 with TRBJ2-1; a weak D match, TRBD2 (6 bases). Germline V lookup: CDR1 DFQATT, CDR2 SNEGSKA (reference sequence). Trimming cost V 4 bases and J 4 bases, with 14 bases left between them. CDR3 length: 14 amino acids.

Only a few counts were recorded for this clonotype. The V gene is TRBV10-3, the J gene TRBJ1-2; unclear D gene. The CDR3 totals 13 residues. Looked up from germline, CDR1 is ENHRY and CDR2 is SYGVKD. V gave up 8 bases and J gave up 3 bases, with 13 bases separating them. This chain's CDR3 is CAISGPRHYGYTF. The CDR3 DNA reads as TGTGCCATCTCCGGCCCCCGGCACTATGGCTACACCTTC.

The gene calls are TRBV4-3 and TRBJ2-5; D gene unclear. The J call may be incorrect, as the DNA end agrees better with TRBJ2-7. Germline V gives CDR1 LGHNA, CDR2 YSLEER. The CDR3 spans 16 residues. The CDR3 sequence: CASSQGWTADPYEQYF. In DNA form, the CDR3 reads TGCGCCAGCAGCCAAGGGTGGACCGCCGACCCCTACGAGCAGTACTTC.

This clonotype was detected a few times. V is TRBV7-2 and J is TRBJ1-2; a weak D match, TRBD1 (5 bases). Germline V lookup: CDR1 SGHTA, CDR2 FQGNSA. CDR3 length: 16 residues. Trimming removed 5 bases from V and 0 bases from J, with 16 bases in between. CDR3: CASSPLWGEANYGYTF. The CDR3 nucleotides are TGTGCCAGCAGCCCGCTTTGGGGGGAAGCTAACTATGGCTACACCTTC.

This rearrangement joins TRBV27 to TRBJ1-2; perhaps TRBD1 as D (5 bases). With 4 bases removed from V and 3 bases from J, the gap between germline ends came to 15 bases. Germline CDR1 is MNHEY and CDR2 is SMNVEV (reference sequence). This CDR3 is built from 15 residues. DNA for the CDR3: TGTGCCAGCAGTTCGCTAACCGGGACGGACTATGGCTACACCTTC. Its translation: CASSSLTGTDYGYTF.